The 17 T cell receptor beta chains below come from one sample, sequenced in a study of shared clonotypes between healthy human individuals. Sequencing used immunoSEQ multiplex PCR; TCRdb keeps in-frame clones, though not all of them. Among 850,000 to 1,100,000 clones listed, 60% to 80% were seen once. The sample consisted of memory CD4+ T cells from PBMCs. The subset is: CD45RA-negative fraction. The receptors originated from a man between 18 and 29 years old in good health. Some clones in this sample may be carry-over from other donors' samples.

The chain has TRBV5-1 and TRBJ2-7; 11 bases are a match to TRBD2. CDR1 is SGHRS and CDR2 is YFSETQ in the germline V gene. The CDR3 covers 14 residues. After removal of 4 bases from V and 7 bases from J, the junction contained 7 bases not matched to a gene. The CDR3 bases are TGCGCCAGCAGCCGTAGCGGGAGGGCCAGTGAGCAGTACTTC. Protein product: CASSRSGRASEQYF. The full variable domain, completed using reference TRBV5-1 and TRBJ2-7, is KAGVTQTPRYLIKTRGQQVTLSCSPISGHRSVSWYQQTPGQGLQFLFEYFSETQRNKGNFPGRFSGRQFSNSRSEMNVSTLELGDSALYLCASSRSGRASEQYFGPGTRLTVT.

The V gene is TRBV6-5, the J gene TRBJ2-5; 14 bases agree with TRBD2. V gave up 4 bases and J gave up 4 bases; unmatched junction bases: 2. There are 15 residues in the CDR3. Germline lookup yields CDR1 MNHEY and CDR2 SVGAGI. CDR3 protein: CASSSGLAGGETQYF. DNA of the CDR3: TGTGCCAGCAGTTCCGGACTAGCGGGAGGAGAGACCCAGTACTTC.

The chain couples TRBV11-3 to TRBJ1-3; no clear D gene. CDR3 length: 15 residues. Germline CDR1 and CDR2: SGHNT and YENEEA. V was clipped by 1 base and J by 0 bases, with 7 bases between them. The CDR3 nucleotides are TGTGCCAGCAGCTTAGGAAAGAGCTCTGGAAACACCATATATTTT. Protein: CASSLGKSSGNTIYF.

The CDR3 bases are TGCGCCAGCAGCCACCAGCCGGGACTAGCGGGAGACACTAATGAGCAGTTCTTC. Its protein is CASSHQPGLAGDTNEQFF. The chain uses TRBV5-1 and TRBJ2-1; 14 nucleotides align to TRBD2. Germline V CDR1 and CDR2: SGHRS, YFSETQ. Trimming cost V 4 bases and J 7 bases; bases outside gene matches: 13. The CDR3 loop spans 18 amino acids. The full variable domain, completed using reference TRBV5-1 and TRBJ2-1, is KAGVTQTPRYLIKTRGQQVTLSCSPISGHRSVSWYQQTPGQGLQFLFEYFSETQRNKGNFPGRFSGRQFSNSRSEMNVSTLELGDSALYLCASSHQPGLAGDTNEQFFGPGTRLTVL.

This chain connects TRBV30 to TRBJ2-3, with D perhaps matching TRBD1 (6 bases). This CDR3 has 13 amino acids. Germline V gene sequence: CDR1 GTSNPN, CDR2 SVGIG (reference sequence). The V end lost 5 bases, the J end lost 4 bases, and 13 bases lay between the germline ends. The CDR3 region is CAWEVGAADTQYF. The CDR3 bases are TGTGCCTGGGAAGTGGGGGCGGCAGATACGCAGTATTTT.

The rearrangement joins TRBV2 to TRBJ2-7; D possibly corresponds to TRBD1 (5 bases). Trimming shortened V by 4 bases and J by 5 bases, and 12 bases separated the two germline ends. Germline values: CDR1 SNHLY, CDR2 FYNNEI. This CDR3 region has 13 residues. In DNA, the CDR3 is TGTGCCAGCAGTGTTAGGCAGGGCAACGAGCAGTACTTC. Its translation: CASSVRQGNEQYF.

The chain uses TRBV5-1 and TRBJ1-4; TRBD1 matches 7 bases. The germline V gene encodes CDR1 SGHRS and CDR2 YFSETQ. V gave up 4 bases and J gave up 3 bases; unmatched junction bases: 6. The CDR3 runs to 15 residues. The CDR3 region is CASSIGTVPNEKLFF. CDR3 nucleotides: TGCGCCAGCAGCATCGGGACAGTTCCTAATGAAAAACTGTTTTTT.

The chain recombines TRBV28 with TRBJ2-7; 9 nucleotides agree with TRBD1. In germline, CDR1 is MDHEN, CDR2 SYDVKM. The CDR3 loop spans 21 amino acids. V gave up 5 bases and J gave up 0 bases; unmatched junction bases: 23. The CDR3 bases are TGTGCCAGCAGTCGGGGGTGGCGTCCTTTTGCGGACAGGGGTAACTCCTACGAGCAGTACTTC. Encoded protein: CASSRGWRPFADRGNSYEQYF.

For the CDR3, the DNA is TGTGCCAGCAGCTTAATGGGGTCTCTAAGCGGGGGGGAGACCCAGTACTTC. Amino acid sequence: CASSLMGSLSGGETQYF. The chain employs TRBV7-9 and TRBJ2-5, with TRBD2 matching over 9 bases. The germline gives CDR1 SEHNR, CDR2 FQNEAQ (reference sequence). The junction had 12 bases not matched to a gene; V was cut back by 2 bases and J by 5 bases. The CDR3 is made up of 17 amino acids.

Here the CDR3 DNA reads TGTGCCAGCAGTTTGCAACCCGGGGAGCTGTTTTTT. It yields the protein CASSLQPGELFF. The chain uses TRBV28 and TRBJ2-2; the D is unclear. CDR1 is MDHEN and CDR2 is SYDVKM in the germline V gene. This CDR3 has 12 amino acids. The V and J ends lost 3 bases and 6 bases respectively, with 5 bases between them.

This clone was seen only a few times. V and J are TRBV6-6 and TRBJ2-2, with D perhaps being TRBD1 or TRBD2 (6 bases each). This CDR3 comprises 14 residues. CDR1 is MNHNY and CDR2 is SVGAGI in the germline V gene (reference sequence). Trimming pared 11 bases from V and 5 bases from J, leaving 18 bases between. CDR3 protein: CALRGAGWTGELFF. CDR3 sequence (DNA): TGTGCCCTAAGGGGGGCCGGTTGGACCGGGGAGCTGTTTTTT.

This clone was detected only once. The gene calls are TRBV11-1 and TRBJ2-3; D is possibly TRBD1 (6 bases). The V gene lost 2 bases and the J gene lost 2 bases, with 14 bases spanning the gap. The CDR3 runs 16 residues. Germline V CDR1 and CDR2: SGHAT, FQDESV (reference sequence). DNA for the CDR3: TGTGCCAGCAGCTTAAGTTTGGGACATATCACAGATACGCAGTATTTT. Translated: CASSLSLGHITDTQYF.

Only a few counts were recorded for this clone. V usage is TRBV10-1 and J usage is TRBJ2-7; D possibly corresponds to TRBD2 (6 bases). In germline, CDR1 is WNHNN, CDR2 SYGVQD (reference sequence). The CDR3 contains 15 residues. V was shortened by 7 bases and J by 0 bases, with 16 bases between the two germline ends. The CDR3 reads CASTKPPGVSYEQYF. CDR3 coding DNA: TGCGCCAGCACTAAACCCCCGGGGGTCTCCTACGAGCAGTACTTC.

V usage is TRBV7-9 and J usage is TRBJ1-4, with D possibly TRBD1 on 6 matching bases. The CDR3 contains 14 residues. The germline V gene encodes CDR1 SEHNR and CDR2 FQNEAQ (reference sequence). The V end lost 3 bases, the J end lost 7 bases, and 12 bases lay between the germline ends. The CDR3 sequence is CASSFGGLGEKLFF. CDR3 sequence (DNA): TGTGCCAGCAGCTTCGGGGGGCTGGGTGAAAAACTGTTTTTT.

The chain joins TRBV7-9 to TRBJ1-4; D is perhaps TRBD1 (6 bases). The CDR3 is 19 amino acids. Germline V gene sequence: CDR1 SEHNR, CDR2 FQNEAQ (reference sequence). V was trimmed by 2 bases and J by 0 bases, leaving 19 bases between them. The DNA of the CDR3 is TGTGCCAGCAGCTTATTCGGTGCAGGGGTTAGTGCAACTAATGAAAAACTGTTTTTT. Amino acids: CASSLFGAGVSATNEKLFF.

This rearrangement joins TRBV6-5 to TRBJ2-2; D might be TRBD1 or TRBD2, each matching 5 bases. The V gene's germline CDR1 is MNHEY and CDR2 SVGAGI. The CDR3 covers 15 residues. Trimming cost V 2 bases and J 6 bases, with 13 bases left between them. The CDR3 region has the DNA TGTGCCAGCAGTTACGGGGGAGTGGGGGCCGGGGAGCTGTTTTTT. Translating it yields CASSYGGVGAGELFF.

Concerning this clone: Other DNA variants within this sample encode the same CDR3. V usage is TRBV15 and J usage is TRBJ2-2; a possible D gene is TRBD2 (5 bases). In germline, CDR1 is LNHNV, CDR2 YYDKDF (reference sequence). The CDR3 covers 15 residues. V shed 1 base and J shed 4 bases, with 10 bases lying between them. The CDR3: CATSRGLAGTGELFF. The CDR3 nucleotides read TGTGCCACCAGCAGAGGGCTAGCCGGCACCGGGGAGCTGTTTTTT.